The next 15 T cell receptor beta chains were all read from a single sample in a study of identical twins' blood T cells. TCRdb reanalysed the 5' RACE reads using MiXCR and keeps one entry per CDR3 protein. The profile shows 350,000 to 400,000 distinct CDR3 sequences, over 25% of them singletons. Sequenced sample: PBMCs. Receptor source: a woman aged 18-55 years in good health.

This clonotype occurred many times. The chain joins TRBV29-1 to TRBJ2-1; TRBD2 agrees at 9 bases. J gave up 9 bases and V 5 bases, and 11 bases lay outside the gene matches. The CDR3 runs to 14 residues. The V gene's germline CDR1 is SQVTM and CDR2 ANQGSEA. The CDR3 nucleotides are TGCAGCGTTTCCGGGACTAGCAGGGGCGTTGAGCAGTTCTTC. This encodes CSVSGTSRGVEQFF.

This clonotype was counted between two and nine times. The chain couples TRBV5-1 to TRBJ1-2, with 7 positions matching TRBD1. Germline V gives CDR1 SGHRS, CDR2 YFSETQ. The CDR3 is made up of 16 amino acids. Unmatched junction bases numbered 13, after V lost 5 bases and J lost 3 bases. CDR3 loop: CASSQGLGGDYYGYTF. The CDR3 DNA reads as TGCGCCAGCAGTCAGGGTTTAGGGGGCGACTACTATGGCTACACCTTC.

In its sample, this clonotype was seen a few times. Relative to the germline gene, one junction end is altered; a read error may explain this. The chain combines TRBV5-1 with TRBJ2-2, with TRBD2 matching over 9 bases. The CDR3 runs 16 residues. Per the germline V gene, CDR1 is SGHRS and CDR2 is YFSETQ. DNA for the CDR3: TGCTCCAGCAGCTTGTCGCCTAGCGGGATCTCCGGGGAGCTGTTTTTT. Amino acids: CSSSLSPSGISGELFF.

The sample holds one count of this clonotype. V usage is TRBV11-3 and J usage is TRBJ2-2; 7 bases map to TRBD1. V shed 3 bases, J shed 0 bases, and the junction held 4 bases outside the gene matches. This CDR3 has 16 amino acids. Germline CDR1 and CDR2: SGHNT and YENEEA. The chain's CDR3 is CASSFVGTANTGELFF. The CDR3, as DNA: TGTGCCAGCAGCTTCGTCGGGACAGCGAACACCGGGGAGCTGTTTTTT.

Turning to this clonotype: Possible read error: a much larger clone is one base away. The conserved final phenylalanine or tryptophan is absent from the CDR3, which likely points to a read error. This chain connects TRBV13 to TRBJ1-1; D remains unclear. The CDR3 sequence is 11 residues long. Deletions cut 5 bases from V and 6 bases from J, with 7 bases between. Germline V gene sequence: CDR1 PRHDT, CDR2 FYEKMQ (reference sequence). The CDR3 DNA is TGTGCCAGCAGCAGGGTTTCTGAAGCTTTCGTT. This gives the protein CASSRVSEAFV.

The sample holds a few counts of this clonotype. The chain is built from TRBV10-3 and TRBJ2-1; TRBD2 matches 8 bases. CDR1 ENHRY and CDR2 SYGVKD come from the germline V gene. Trimming at V came to 0 bases and at J to 5 bases, leaving 6 bases not matched to a gene. The CDR3 is 16 residues long. CDR3 in amino acids: CAISESTGGLNNEQFF. DNA of the CDR3: TGTGCCATCAGTGAGTCGACGGGGGGGCTCAACAATGAGCAGTTCTTC.

The chain employs TRBV6-5 and TRBJ1-1, with 9 bases fitting TRBD1. With V trimmed by 6 bases and J by 3 bases, 11 bases remained unmatched. The CDR3 runs 16 residues. The germline V gene has CDR1 MNHEY and CDR2 SVGAGI. The CDR3 DNA follows: TGTGCCAGCAGACGACCGGGACAGGGATTGGACACTGAAGCTTTCTTT. It yields the protein CASRRPGQGLDTEAFF.

This clonotype was detected many times. This chain uses TRBV12-3 or TRBV12-4 with TRBJ2-1; 7 nucleotides match TRBD2. The V and J ends lost 5 bases and 0 bases, in that order; junction bases with no gene match: 4. The CDR3 extends over 15 amino acids. This CDR3 is CASSNLADSYNEQFF. CDR3 in DNA: TGTGCCAGCAGTAATCTAGCGGACTCCTACAATGAGCAGTTCTTC.

The chain uses TRBV3-1 and TRBJ1-3; D may be TRBD1 (6 bases). There are 16 residues in the CDR3. CDR1 is LGHDT and CDR2 is YNNKEL in the germline V gene (reference sequence). The V gene lost 2 bases and the J gene lost 5 bases, with 16 bases spanning the gap. The DNA of the CDR3 is TGTGCCAGCAGCCAACACTCCGGGACACAAAGAAACACCATATATTTT. Its protein product is CASSQHSGTQRNTIYF.

This clonotype was seen a handful of times. This chain joins TRBV5-1 and TRBJ2-2, with TRBD2 as a possible D gene (7 bases). CDR3 length: 16 amino acids. Germline CDR1 SGHRS, CDR2 YFSETQ. With 4 bases removed from V and 4 bases from J, the gap between germline ends came to 17 bases. The CDR3: CASSLSQGGLTGELFF. CDR3 bases: TGCGCCAGCAGCCTATCACAGGGAGGGCTCACCGGGGAGCTGTTTTTT.

This clonotype was seen at least ten times. The chain links TRBV11-2 to TRBJ1-6; 7 nucleotides align to TRBD1. There are 17 residues in the CDR3. V shed 5 bases, J shed 0 bases, and the junction held 7 bases outside the gene matches. CDR1 and CDR2 (germline): SGHAT, FQNNGV. In nucleotides, the CDR3 is TGTGCCAGCAGCCAGAACAGGGGAAGCTCCTATAATTCACCCCTCCACTTT. Encoded protein: CASSQNRGSSYNSPLHF.

This clonotype has just one count. In this CDR3 the conserved last residue, phenylalanine or tryptophan, is missing, so a read error is likely. This chain connects TRBV6-1 to TRBJ1-2; D gene unclear. Trimming took 0 bases from V and 2 from J, leaving 13 bases between them. Germline CDR1 reads MNHNS; CDR2 reads SASEGT. The CDR3 loop spans 16 amino acids. CDR3 sequence reads: CASSEALGVLNYGYTL. The CDR3 DNA is TGTGCCAGCAGTGAAGCTCTCGGGGTCCTGAACTATGGCTACACCTTG.

In the case of this clonotype: Sequence at one end of the junction differs from germline and may be a read error. The chain joins TRBV2 to TRBJ1-1, with D possibly being TRBD1 (6 bases). The CDR3 is 13 residues long. The germline CDR1 and CDR2 sequences are SNHLY and FYNNEI. CDR3 bases: TGTGTCAGCAGTTCGACAGGCTACACTGAAGCTTTCTTT. Protein: CVSSSTGYTEAFF.

The sample holds a few counts of this clonotype. The chain couples TRBV5-1 to TRBJ1-5; unclear D gene. The length of the CDR3 is 13 residues. Trimming took 5 bases from V and 0 from J, leaving 6 bases between them. Germline-derived CDR1 and CDR2 are SGHRS and YFSETQ. CDR3 residues: CASRVNSNQPQHF. The CDR3, as DNA: TGCGCCAGCAGAGTAAATAGCAATCAGCCCCAGCATTTT.

With regard to this clonotype: This may be a read error, as it is one base from a much larger clone. V is TRBV11-2 and J is TRBJ2-5; perhaps TRBD2 as D (5 bases). CDR3 length: 14 residues. Per the germline V gene, CDR1 is SGHAT and CDR2 is FQNNGV. CDR3 amino acids: CASSLVSLGLDRDF. The CDR3 region has the DNA TGTGCCAGCAGCTTAGTCTCCTTAGGACTCGACCGGGACTTC.